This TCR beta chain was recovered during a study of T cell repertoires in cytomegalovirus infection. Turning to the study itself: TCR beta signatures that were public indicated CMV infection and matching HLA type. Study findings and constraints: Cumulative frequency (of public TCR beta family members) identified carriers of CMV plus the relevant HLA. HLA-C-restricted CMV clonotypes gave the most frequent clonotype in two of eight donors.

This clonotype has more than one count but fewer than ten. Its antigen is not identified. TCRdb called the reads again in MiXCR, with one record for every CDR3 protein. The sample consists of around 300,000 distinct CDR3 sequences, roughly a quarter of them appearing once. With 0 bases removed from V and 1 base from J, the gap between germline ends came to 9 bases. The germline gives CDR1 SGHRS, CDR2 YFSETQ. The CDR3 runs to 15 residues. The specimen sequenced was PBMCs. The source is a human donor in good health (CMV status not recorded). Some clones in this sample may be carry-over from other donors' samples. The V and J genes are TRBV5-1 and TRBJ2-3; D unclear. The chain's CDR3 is CASSLETVGTDTQYF. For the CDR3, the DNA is TGCGCCAGCAGCTTGGAGACGGTGGGCACAGATACGCAGTATTTT. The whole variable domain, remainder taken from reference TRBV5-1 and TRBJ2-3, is KAGVTQTPRYLIKTRGQQVTLSCSPISGHRSVSWYQQTPGQGLQFLFEYFSETQRNKGNFPGRFSGRQFSNSRSEMNVSTLELGDSALYLCASSLETVGTDTQYFGPGTRLTVL.